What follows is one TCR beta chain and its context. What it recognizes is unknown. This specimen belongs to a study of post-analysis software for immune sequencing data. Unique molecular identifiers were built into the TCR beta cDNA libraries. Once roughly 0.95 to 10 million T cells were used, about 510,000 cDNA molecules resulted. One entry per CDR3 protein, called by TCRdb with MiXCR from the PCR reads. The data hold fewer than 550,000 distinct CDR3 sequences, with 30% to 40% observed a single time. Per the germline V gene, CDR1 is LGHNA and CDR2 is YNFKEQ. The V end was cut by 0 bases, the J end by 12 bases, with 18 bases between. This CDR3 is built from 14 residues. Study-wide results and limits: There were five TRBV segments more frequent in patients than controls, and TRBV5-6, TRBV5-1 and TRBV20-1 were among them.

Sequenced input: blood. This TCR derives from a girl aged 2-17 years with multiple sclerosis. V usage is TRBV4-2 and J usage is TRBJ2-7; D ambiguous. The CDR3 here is CASSQDRGSKTRYF. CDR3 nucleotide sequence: TGTGCCAGCAGCCAAGACCGAGGCTCGAAGACCCGGTACTTC.